In its sample, the clone carrying this T cell receptor beta chain was seen once. The target antigen is unknown. CDR1 is SGHTA and CDR2 is FQGNSA in the germline V gene. The CDR3 runs 14 residues. V was clipped by 5 bases and J by 6 bases, with 13 bases between them. This record belongs to a study of CD8 T cells in ankylosing spondylitis. Study results and limitations: One TCR beta motif, made up of under ten highly homologous variants, appeared characteristic of ankylosing spondylitis blood. Disease-linked clones were reportedly significantly enriched in matched ankylosing spondylitis synovial fluid.

Making the TCR beta libraries involved quantitative 5'-RACE with molecular barcodes. TCRdb processed the 5' RACE reads anew with MiXCR; each CDR3 protein has one entry. The table includes hundreds of thousands of distinct CDR3 sequences, roughly 12% detected once. The chain joins TRBV7-2 to TRBJ1-4; D unclear. The sequence came from a male donor with ankylosing spondylitis. Sequenced input: blood, either unsorted or a sorted T cell fraction (not recorded which). For the CDR3, the DNA is TGTGCCAGCAGCGTTCGCGGACTTTATGAAAAACTGTTTTTT. Translated: CASSVRGLYEKLFF. The full variable domain, with the rest looked up from reference TRBV7-2 and TRBJ1-4, is GAGVSQSPSNKVTEKGKDVELRCDPISGHTALYWYRQSLGQGLEFLIYFQGNSAPDKSGLPSDRFSAERTGGSVSTLTIQRTQQEDSAVYLCASSVRGLYEKLFFGSGTQLSVL.